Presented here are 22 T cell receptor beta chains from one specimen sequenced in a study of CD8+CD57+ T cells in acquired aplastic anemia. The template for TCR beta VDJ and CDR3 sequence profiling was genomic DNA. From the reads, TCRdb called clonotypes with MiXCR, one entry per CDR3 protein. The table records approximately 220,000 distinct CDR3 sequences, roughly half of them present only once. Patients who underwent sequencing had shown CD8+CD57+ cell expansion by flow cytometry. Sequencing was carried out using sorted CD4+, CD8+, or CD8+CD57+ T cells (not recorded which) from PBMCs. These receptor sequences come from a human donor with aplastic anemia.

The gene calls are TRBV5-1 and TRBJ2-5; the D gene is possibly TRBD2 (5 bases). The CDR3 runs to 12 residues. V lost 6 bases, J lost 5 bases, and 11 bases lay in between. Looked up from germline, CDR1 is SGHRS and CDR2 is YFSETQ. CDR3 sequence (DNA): TGCGCCAGCACCCTCCCGGGGGAGACCCAGTACTTC. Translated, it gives CASTLPGETQYF. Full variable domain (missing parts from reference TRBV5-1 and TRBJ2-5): KAGVTQTPRYLIKTRGQQVTLSCSPISGHRSVSWYQQTPGQGLQFLFEYFSETQRNKGNFPGRFSGRQFSNSRSEMNVSTLELGDSALYLCASTLPGETQYFGPGTRLLVL.

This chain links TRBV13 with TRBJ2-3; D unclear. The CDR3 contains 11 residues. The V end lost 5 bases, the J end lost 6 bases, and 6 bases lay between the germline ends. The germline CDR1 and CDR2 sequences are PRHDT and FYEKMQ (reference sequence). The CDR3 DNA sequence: TGTGCCAGCAGCCCTTCGGATACGCAGTATTTT. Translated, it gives CASSPSDTQYF.

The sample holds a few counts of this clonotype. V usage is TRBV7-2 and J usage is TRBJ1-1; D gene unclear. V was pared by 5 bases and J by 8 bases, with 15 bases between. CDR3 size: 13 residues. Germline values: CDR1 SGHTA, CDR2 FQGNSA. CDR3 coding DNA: TGTGCCAGCAGCCATGGAACCGGGGTCGAAGCTTTCTTT. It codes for CASSHGTGVEAFF. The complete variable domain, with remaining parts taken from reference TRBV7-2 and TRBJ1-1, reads GAGVSQSPSNKVTEKGKDVELRCDPISGHTALYWYRQSLGQGLEFLIYFQGNSAPDKSGLPSDRFSAERTGGSVSTLTIQRTQQEDSAVYLCASSHGTGVEAFFGQGTRLTVV.

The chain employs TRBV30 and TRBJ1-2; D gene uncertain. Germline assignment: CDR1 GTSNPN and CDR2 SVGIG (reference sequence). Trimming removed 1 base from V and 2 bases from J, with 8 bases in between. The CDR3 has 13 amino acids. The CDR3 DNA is TGTGCCTGGAGTGGAAGAGACAACTATGGCTACACCTTC. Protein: CAWSGRDNYGYTF. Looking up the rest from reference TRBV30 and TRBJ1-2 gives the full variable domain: SQTIHQWPATLVQPVGSPLSLECTVEGTSNPNLYWYRQAAGRGLQLLFYSVGIGQISSEVPQNLSASRPQDRQFILSSKKLLLSDSGFYLCAWSGRDNYGYTFGSGTRLTVV.

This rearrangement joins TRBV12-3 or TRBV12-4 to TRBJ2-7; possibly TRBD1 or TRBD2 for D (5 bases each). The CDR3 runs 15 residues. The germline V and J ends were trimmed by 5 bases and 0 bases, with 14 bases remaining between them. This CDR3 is CASSPREGISYEQYF. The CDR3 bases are TGTGCCAGCAGTCCCCGTGAGGGGATCTCCTACGAGCAGTACTTC.

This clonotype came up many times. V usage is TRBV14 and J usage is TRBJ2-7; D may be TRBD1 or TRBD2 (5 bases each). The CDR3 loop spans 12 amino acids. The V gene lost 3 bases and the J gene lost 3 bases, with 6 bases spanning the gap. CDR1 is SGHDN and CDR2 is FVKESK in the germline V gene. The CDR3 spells CASSQGVYEQYF. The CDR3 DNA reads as TGTGCCAGCAGCCAGGGGGTCTACGAGCAGTACTTC.

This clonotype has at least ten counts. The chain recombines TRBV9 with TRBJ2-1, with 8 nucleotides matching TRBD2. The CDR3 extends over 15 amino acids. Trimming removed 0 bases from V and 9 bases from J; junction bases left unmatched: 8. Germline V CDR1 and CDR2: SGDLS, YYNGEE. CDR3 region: CASSVGTSSTGEQFF. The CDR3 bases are TGTGCCAGCAGCGTAGGGACTAGCTCAACAGGTGAGCAGTTCTTC.

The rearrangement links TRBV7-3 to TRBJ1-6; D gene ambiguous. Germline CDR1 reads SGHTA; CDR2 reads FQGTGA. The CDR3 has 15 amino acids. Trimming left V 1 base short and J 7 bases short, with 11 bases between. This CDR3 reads CASSLIRGPNSPLHF. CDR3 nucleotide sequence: TGTGCCAGCAGCTTAATACGAGGGCCCAATTCACCCCTCCACTTT.

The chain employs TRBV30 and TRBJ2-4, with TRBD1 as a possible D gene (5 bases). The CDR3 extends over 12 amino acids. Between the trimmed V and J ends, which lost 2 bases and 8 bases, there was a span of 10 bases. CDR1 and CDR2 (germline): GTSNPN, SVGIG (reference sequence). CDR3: CAWSQGEDIQYF. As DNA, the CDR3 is TGTGCCTGGAGTCAGGGCGAAGACATTCAGTACTTC.

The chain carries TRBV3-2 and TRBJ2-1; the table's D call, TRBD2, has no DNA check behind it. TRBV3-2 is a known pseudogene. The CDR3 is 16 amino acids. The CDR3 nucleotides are TGTGCCAGCAGCCCGTGGGGGGATAGCGGACACAATGAGCAGTTCTTC. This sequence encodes CASSPWGDSGHNEQFF.

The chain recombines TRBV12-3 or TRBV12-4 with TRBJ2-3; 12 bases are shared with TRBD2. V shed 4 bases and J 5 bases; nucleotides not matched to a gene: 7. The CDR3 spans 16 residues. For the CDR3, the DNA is TGTGCCAGCAGTTCGCGACTAGCGGGGGCCCTAGATACGCAGTATTTT. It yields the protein CASSSRLAGALDTQYF.

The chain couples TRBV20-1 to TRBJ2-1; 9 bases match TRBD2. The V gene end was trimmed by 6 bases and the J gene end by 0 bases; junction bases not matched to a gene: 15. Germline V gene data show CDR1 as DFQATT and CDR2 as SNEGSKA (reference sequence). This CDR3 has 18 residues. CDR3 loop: CSARRGLAGLSSYNEQFF. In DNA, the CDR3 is TGCAGTGCCAGAAGGGGTCTAGCGGGGCTTAGCTCCTACAATGAGCAGTTCTTC.

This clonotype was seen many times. CDR3 sequence (DNA): TGCAGCGTTGAAGAAGGGCGGACAGTAACTGAAGCTTTCTTT. Translation: CSVEEGRTVTEAFF. This rearrangement joins TRBV29-1 to TRBJ1-1, with a tentative D call TRBD1 (6 bases). The CDR3 is 14 residues long. Germline V gives CDR1 SQVTM, CDR2 ANQGSEA. V shed 0 bases and J shed 5 bases, with 13 bases lying between them.

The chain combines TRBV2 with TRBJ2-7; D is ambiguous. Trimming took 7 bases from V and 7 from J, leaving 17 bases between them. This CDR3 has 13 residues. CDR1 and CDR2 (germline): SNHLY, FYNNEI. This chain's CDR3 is CASNFPGPKEQYF. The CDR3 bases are TGTGCCAGCAATTTCCCGGGCCCTAAGGAGCAGTACTTC.

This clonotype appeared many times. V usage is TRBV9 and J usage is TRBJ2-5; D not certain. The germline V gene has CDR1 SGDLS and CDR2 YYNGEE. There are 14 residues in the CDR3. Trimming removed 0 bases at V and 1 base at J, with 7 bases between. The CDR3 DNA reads TGTGCCAGCAGCGTAGAGGGCAGCCAAGAGACCCAGTACTTC. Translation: CASSVEGSQETQYF.

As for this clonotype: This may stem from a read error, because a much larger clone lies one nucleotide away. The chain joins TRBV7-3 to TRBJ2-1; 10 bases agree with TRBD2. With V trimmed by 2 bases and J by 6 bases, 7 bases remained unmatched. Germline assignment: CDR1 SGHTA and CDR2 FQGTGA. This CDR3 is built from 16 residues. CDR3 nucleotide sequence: TGTGCCAGCAGCTTATCGTCTAGCGGGGGAATCAATGAGCAGTTCTTC. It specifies CASSLSSSGGINEQFF.

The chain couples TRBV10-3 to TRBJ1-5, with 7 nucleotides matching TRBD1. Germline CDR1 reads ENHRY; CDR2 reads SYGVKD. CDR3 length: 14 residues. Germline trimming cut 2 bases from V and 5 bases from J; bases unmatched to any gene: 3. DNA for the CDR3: TGTGCCATCAGTGAGAGGCAGGGGGATCAGCCCCAGCATTTT. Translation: CAISERQGDQPQHF.

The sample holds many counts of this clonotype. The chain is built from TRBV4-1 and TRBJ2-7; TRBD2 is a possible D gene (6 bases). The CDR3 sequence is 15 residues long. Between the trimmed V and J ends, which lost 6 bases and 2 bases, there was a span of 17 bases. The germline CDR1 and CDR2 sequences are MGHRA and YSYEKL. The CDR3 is CASSTSGGGTYEQYF. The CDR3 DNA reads TGCGCCAGCAGTACCTCCGGGGGAGGAACCTACGAGCAGTACTTC.

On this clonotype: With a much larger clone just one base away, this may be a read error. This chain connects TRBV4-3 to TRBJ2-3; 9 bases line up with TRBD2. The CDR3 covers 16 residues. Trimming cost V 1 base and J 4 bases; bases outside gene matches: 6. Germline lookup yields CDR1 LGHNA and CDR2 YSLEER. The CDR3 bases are TGCGCCAGCAGCCAAGGTGCGGGGGGGCTTGCAGATACGCAGTATTTT. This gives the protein CASSQGAGGLADTQYF.

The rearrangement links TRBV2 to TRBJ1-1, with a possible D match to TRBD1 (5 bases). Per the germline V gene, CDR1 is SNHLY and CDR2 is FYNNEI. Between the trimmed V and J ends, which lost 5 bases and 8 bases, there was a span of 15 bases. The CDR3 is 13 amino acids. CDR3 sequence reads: CASSYPGTPEAFF. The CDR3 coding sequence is TGTGCCAGCAGTTACCCCGGGACTCCAGAAGCTTTCTTT. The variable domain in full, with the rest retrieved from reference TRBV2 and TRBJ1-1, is EPEVTQTPSHQVTQMGQEVILRCVPISNHLYFYWYRQILGQKVEFLVSFYNNEISEKSEIFDDQFSVERPDGSNFTLKIRSTKLEDSAMYFCASSYPGTPEAFFGQGTRLTVV.

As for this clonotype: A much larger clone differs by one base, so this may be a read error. This chain's CDR3 is CASSFPPACGYTF. CDR3 nucleotides: TGTGCCAGCAGTTTTCCTCCGGCCTGTGGCTACACCTTC. This rearrangement joins TRBV12-3 or TRBV12-4 to TRBJ1-2; D is uncertain. This CDR3 comprises 13 residues. With 3 bases removed from V and 7 bases from J, the gap between germline ends came to 12 bases.

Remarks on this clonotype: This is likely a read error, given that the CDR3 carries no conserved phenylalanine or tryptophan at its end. The CDR3 region has the DNA TGTGCCAGCAGTTTACGAGCAGATACGCAGTATTAT. Its protein is CASSLRADTQYY. The V call is TRBV12-3 or TRBV12-4, the J call TRBJ2-3; no clear D. The CDR3 consists of 12 residues. V gave up 2 bases and J gave up 4 bases, with 4 bases separating them.